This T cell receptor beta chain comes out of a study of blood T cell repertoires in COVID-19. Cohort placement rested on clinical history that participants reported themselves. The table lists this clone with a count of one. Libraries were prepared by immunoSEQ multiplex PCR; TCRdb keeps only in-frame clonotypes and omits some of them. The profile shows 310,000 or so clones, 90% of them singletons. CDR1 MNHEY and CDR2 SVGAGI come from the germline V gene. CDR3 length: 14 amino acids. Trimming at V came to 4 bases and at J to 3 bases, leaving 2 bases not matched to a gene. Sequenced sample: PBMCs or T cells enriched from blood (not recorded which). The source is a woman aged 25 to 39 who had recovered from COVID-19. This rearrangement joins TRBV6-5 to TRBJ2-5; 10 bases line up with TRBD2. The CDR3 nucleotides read TGTGCCAGCAGTTTTACTAGCGGGAAAGAGACCCAGTACTTC. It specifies CASSFTSGKETQYF.